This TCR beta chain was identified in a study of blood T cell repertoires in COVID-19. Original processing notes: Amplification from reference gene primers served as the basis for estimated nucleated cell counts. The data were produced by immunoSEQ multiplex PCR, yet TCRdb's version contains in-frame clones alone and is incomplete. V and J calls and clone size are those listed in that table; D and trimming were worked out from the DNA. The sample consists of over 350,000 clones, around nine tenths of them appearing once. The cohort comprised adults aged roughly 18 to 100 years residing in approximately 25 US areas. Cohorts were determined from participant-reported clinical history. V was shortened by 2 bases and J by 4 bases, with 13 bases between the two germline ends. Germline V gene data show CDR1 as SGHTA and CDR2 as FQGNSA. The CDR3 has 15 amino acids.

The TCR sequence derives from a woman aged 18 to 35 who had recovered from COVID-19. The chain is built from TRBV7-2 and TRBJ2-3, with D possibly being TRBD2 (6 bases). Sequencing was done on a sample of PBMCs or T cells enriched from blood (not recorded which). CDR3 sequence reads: CASSLRGKGPDTQYF. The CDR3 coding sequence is TGTGCCAGCAGCTTACGGGGGAAGGGTCCAGATACGCAGTATTTT.